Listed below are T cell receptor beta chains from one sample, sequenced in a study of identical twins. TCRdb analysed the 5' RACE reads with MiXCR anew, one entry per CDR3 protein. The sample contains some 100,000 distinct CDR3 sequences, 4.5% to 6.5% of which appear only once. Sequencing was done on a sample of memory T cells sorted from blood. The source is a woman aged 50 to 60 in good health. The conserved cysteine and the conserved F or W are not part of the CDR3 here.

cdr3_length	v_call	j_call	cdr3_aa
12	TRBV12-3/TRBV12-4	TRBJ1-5	ASSSPEEPQPQH
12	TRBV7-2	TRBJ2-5	ASSLRLAVETQY
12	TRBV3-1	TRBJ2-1	ASSHLRDRNEQF
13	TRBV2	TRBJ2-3	ASRQLATSTDTQY
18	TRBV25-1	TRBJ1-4	ASSETYRDGPFATNEKLF
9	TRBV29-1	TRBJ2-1	SVEGLGVGF
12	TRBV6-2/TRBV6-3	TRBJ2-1	ASSFKNPGQTQF
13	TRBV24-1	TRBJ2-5	ATSESTGLGETQY
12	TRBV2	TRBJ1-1	ASTTERSGTEAF
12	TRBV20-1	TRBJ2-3	SASSAGGQDTQY
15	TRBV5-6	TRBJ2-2	ASSSPRGGANTGELF
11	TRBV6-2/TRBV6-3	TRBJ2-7	ASSRTVPHEQY
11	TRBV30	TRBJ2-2	AWSVRVRGELF
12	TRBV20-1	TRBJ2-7	SAPNLGQGGEQY